This T cell receptor (beta chain) was retrieved from a study of blood T cell repertoires in COVID-19. This CDR3 has 17 residues. CDR1 is MDHEN, CDR2 SYDVKM, per germline. V lost 5 bases to trimming and J lost 7 bases, with 23 bases between them. Data came from immunoSEQ multiplex PCR; TCRdb stores just in-frame clones and leaves some out. The sample lists 99,000 or so clones; about 75% were seen once. This sequence was found in a woman between 70 and 85 years old with acute or convalescent COVID-19. Sequences were obtained from peripheral blood. The chain links TRBV28 to TRBJ2-2; maybe TRBD1 (6 bases). In DNA form, the CDR3 reads TGTGCCAGCAGTCGCGGCCAGGGTCAGGGGATGGGCGGGGAGCTGTTTTTT. Protein sequence: CASSRGQGQGMGGELFF. Full variable domain (missing parts from reference TRBV28 and TRBJ2-2): DVKVTQSSRYLVKRTGEKVFLECVQDMDHENMFWYRQDPGLGLRLIYFSYDVKMKEKGDIPEGYSVSREKKERFSLILESASTNQTSMYLCASSRGQGQGMGGELFFGEGSRLTVL.